Following are 9 T cell receptor beta chains from one sample sequenced in a study of blood T cell repertoires in COVID-19 (TCRdb year 2020). To prepare the library, the immunoSEQ multiplex PCR assay was applied. TCRdb's version of the immuneACCESS table is confined to in-frame rearrangements and falls short of the full clone set. An unresolved V gene accounts for under half of the shortfall where checked; the remainder is of unknown origin. Counted in this sample were 300,000 to 450,000 clones; more than 80% of them appeared once. Approximately 1% of the sample is held by the ten biggest clonotypes. The specimen was PBMCs or T cells enriched from blood (not recorded which). The receptors derive from a man aged 18 to 35 who had recovered from COVID-19.

CDR3: CASRPVKLAGRAWETQYF. DNA of the CDR3: TGTGCCAGCAGACCGGTTAAGCTAGCGGGAAGGGCGTGGGAGACCCAGTACTTC. V gene TRBV7-9 combines with J gene TRBJ2-5; 9 nucleotides align to TRBD2. V was clipped by 6 bases and J by 5 bases; unmatched bases: 19. Germline CDR1 is SEHNR and CDR2 is FQNEAQ (reference sequence). This CDR3 has 18 amino acids.

The gene calls are TRBV4-2 and TRBJ2-1; D is possibly TRBD2 (5 bases). V shed 0 bases and J shed 10 bases, with 10 bases lying between them. CDR3 length equals 13 residues. The germline CDR1 and CDR2 sequences are LGHNA and YNFKEQ. In nucleotides, the CDR3 is TGTGCCAGCAGCCAAGATCTGGGCGGGGAGCAGTTCTTC. It translates to CASSQDLGGEQFF.

The chain has TRBV5-4 and TRBJ2-7, with TRBD1 identical over 8 bases. J gave up 3 bases and V 4 bases, and 6 bases lay outside the gene matches. CDR3 length: 14 amino acids. Per germline, CDR1 SGHNT and CDR2 YYREEE (reference sequence). This chain's CDR3 is CASSTGQGIYEQYF. The CDR3 DNA reads TGTGCCAGCAGCACCGGACAGGGTATCTACGAGCAGTACTTC.

The chain has TRBV18 and TRBJ2-1; D not certain. The germline V gene has CDR1 KGHSH and CDR2 LQKENI. The CDR3 spans 18 residues. Deletions cut 2 bases from V and 1 base from J, with 18 bases between. Here the CDR3 reads CASSPFRPGSGSYNEQFF. CDR3 bases: TGTGCCAGCTCACCATTCAGGCCCGGCAGTGGATCCTACAATGAGCAGTTCTTC. Combining the CDR3 with reference TRBV18 and TRBJ2-1 gives the whole variable domain NAGVMQNPRHLVRRRGQEARLRCSPMKGHSHVYWYRQLPEEGLKFMVYLQKENIIDESGMPKERFSAEFPKEGPSILRIQQVVRGDSAAYFCASSPFRPGSGSYNEQFFGPGTRLTVL.

CDR3 region: CASSQSLRGGNTGELFF. In DNA form, the CDR3 reads TGCGCCAGCAGCCAGTCCCTCCGGGGAGGGAACACCGGGGAGCTGTTTTTT. This sequence joins TRBV4-3 and TRBJ2-2; D is possibly TRBD2 (6 bases). The CDR3 runs to 17 residues. Trimming left V 3 bases short and J 1 base short, with 15 bases between. Germline CDR1 and CDR2: LGHNA and YSLEER.

The rearrangement uses TRBV11-2 and TRBJ1-1; no reliable D call. This CDR3 contains 17 residues. V lost 5 bases and J lost 2, with 21 bases in between. CDR1 SGHAT and CDR2 FQNNGV come from the germline V gene. CDR3 in amino acids: CASSPSQEATKNTEAFF. CDR3 DNA sequence: TGTGCCAGCAGCCCCAGTCAAGAGGCCACCAAAAACACTGAAGCTTTCTTT.

The chain joins TRBV7-8 to TRBJ2-7, with 8 bases that match TRBD1. Trimming cost V 3 bases and J 3 bases; bases outside gene matches: 13. The CDR3 sequence is 17 residues long. The germline CDR1 and CDR2 sequences are SGHVS and FQNEAQ. This chain's CDR3 is CASSFFVPGQGFYEQYF. CDR3 nucleotides: TGTGCCAGCAGCTTCTTTGTCCCTGGACAGGGATTCTACGAGCAGTACTTC.

CDR3 sequence reads: CASSRDYNTEAFF. In DNA, the CDR3 is TGTGCCAGCAGCCGGGACTATAACACTGAAGCTTTCTTT. This sequence joins TRBV3-1 (or the pseudogene TRBV3-2) and TRBJ1-1, with TRBD1 as a possible D gene (5 bases). The CDR3 has 13 amino acids. The germline V gene encodes CDR1 LGHDT and CDR2 YNNKEL (reference sequence). V lost 4 bases, J lost 2 bases, and 8 bases lay in between.

This rearrangement joins TRBV12-3 or TRBV12-4 to TRBJ1-3; D might be TRBD1 (5 bases). V was trimmed by 2 bases and J by 6 bases, leaving 8 bases between them. The CDR3 has 13 amino acids. DNA of the CDR3: TGTGCCAGCAGTTTATTAGGGGCAAACACCATATATTTT. Residues: CASSLLGANTIYF.